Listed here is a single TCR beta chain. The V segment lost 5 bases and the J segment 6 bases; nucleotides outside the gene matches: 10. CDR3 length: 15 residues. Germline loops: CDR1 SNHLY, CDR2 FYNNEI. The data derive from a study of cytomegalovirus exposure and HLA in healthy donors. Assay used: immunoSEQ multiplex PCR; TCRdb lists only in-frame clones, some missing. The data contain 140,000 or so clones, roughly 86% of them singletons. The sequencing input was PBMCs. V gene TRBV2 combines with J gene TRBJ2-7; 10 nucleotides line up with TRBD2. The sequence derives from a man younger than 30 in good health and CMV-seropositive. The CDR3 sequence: CASSSSGTSAREQYF. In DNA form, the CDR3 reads TGTGCCAGCAGTTCCTCCGGGACTAGCGCCCGCGAGCAGTACTTC. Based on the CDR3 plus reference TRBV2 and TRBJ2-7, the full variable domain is EPEVTQTPSHQVTQMGQEVILRCVPISNHLYFYWYRQILGQKVEFLVSFYNNEISEKSEIFDDQFSVERPDGSNFTLKIRSTKLEDSAMYFCASSSSGTSAREQYFGPGTRLTVT.